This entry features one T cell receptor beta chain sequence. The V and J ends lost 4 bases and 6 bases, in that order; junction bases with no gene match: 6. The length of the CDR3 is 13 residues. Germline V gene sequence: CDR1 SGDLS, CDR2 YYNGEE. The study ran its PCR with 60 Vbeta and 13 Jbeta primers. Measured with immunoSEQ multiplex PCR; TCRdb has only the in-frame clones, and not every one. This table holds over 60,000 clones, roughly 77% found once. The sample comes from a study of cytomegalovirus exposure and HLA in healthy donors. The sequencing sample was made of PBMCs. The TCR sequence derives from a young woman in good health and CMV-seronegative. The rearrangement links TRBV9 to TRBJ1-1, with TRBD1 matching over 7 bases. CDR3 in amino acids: CASSFRQGSEAFF. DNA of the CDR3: TGTGCCAGCAGCTTCAGACAGGGCTCTGAAGCTTTCTTT.